Below are 16 T cell receptor beta chains sequenced from a single sample in a study of OX40 agonist ivuxolimab in advanced cancers. Only in-frame clones appear in the TCRdb table, and some are missing; sequencing was by immunoSEQ multiplex PCR. The table lists some 68,000 clones, 86% of them singletons. Sequenced here: CD4+ or CD8+ T cells sorted from blood, sampled in a trial of the OX40 agonist ivuxolimab. All receptors derive from an adult with an advanced solid tumor such as melanoma, head and neck, liver or kidney cancer.

The chain's CDR3 is CASRPAGGSYNEQFF. The CDR3 DNA reads TGTGCCAGCAGACCAGCGGGAGGGTCATACAATGAGCAGTTCTTC. The chain uses TRBV9 and TRBJ2-1; 10 nucleotides align to TRBD2. The V gene's germline CDR1 is SGDLS and CDR2 YYNGEE. The CDR3 runs 15 residues. The V segment lost 5 bases and the J segment 4 bases; nucleotides outside the gene matches: 6.

This clone appeared a single time. V gene TRBV4-3 combines with J gene TRBJ1-2; no clear D. CDR1 is LGHNA, CDR2 YSLEER, per germline. The CDR3 contains 15 residues. Trimming removed 4 bases at V and 6 bases at J, with 18 bases between. The DNA for the CDR3 is TGCGCCAGCAGCCTCGAGGTGGCGACGCGGGATGGCTACACCTTC. Its translation is CASSLEVATRDGYTF.

The chain combines TRBV6-1 with TRBJ1-5; 8 bases agree with TRBD1. V shed 7 bases, J shed 7 bases, and the junction held 6 bases outside the gene matches. CDR1 and CDR2 from the germline V gene are MNHNS and SASEGT. The CDR3 consists of 13 residues. CDR3 loop: CASTYQGAQPQHF. CDR3 sequence (DNA): TGTGCCAGCACCTACCAGGGGGCCCAGCCCCAGCATTTT.

The J gene is TRBJ2-5, the V gene TRBV18; D is possibly TRBD1 or TRBD2 (7 bases each). With 3 bases removed from V and 1 base from J, the gap between germline ends came to 18 bases. CDR1 and CDR2 (germline): KGHSH, LQKENI. The CDR3 has 17 amino acids. The chain's CDR3 is CASSPVSTGRAQETQYF. The CDR3 DNA reads as TGTGCCAGCTCACCGGTCTCGACAGGGAGGGCCCAAGAGACCCAGTACTTC.

This clone was seen only once. The chain joins TRBV13 to TRBJ2-1, with 12 bases that match TRBD2. V was clipped by 3 bases and J by 4 bases; unmatched bases: 7. From germline, CDR1 is PRHDT and CDR2 FYEKMQ (reference sequence). The length of the CDR3 is 17 residues. The CDR3 DNA follows: TGTGCCAGCAGCTTTACTCGACTAGCGGGAGCATACAATGAGCAGTTCTTC. As protein: CASSFTRLAGAYNEQFF.

The chain uses TRBV5-8 and TRBJ2-3; 11 positions match TRBD2. The CDR3 has 16 amino acids. CDR1 is SGHTS, CDR2 YDEGEE, per germline. The V gene end was trimmed by 2 bases and the J gene end by 2 bases; junction bases not matched to a gene: 4. The CDR3 spells CASSFGTSGHTDTQYF. The CDR3 DNA reads as TGTGCCAGCAGCTTCGGGACTAGCGGCCACACAGATACGCAGTATTTT.

This chain uses TRBV5-1 with TRBJ1-2; 11 bases are a match to TRBD1. Germline CDR1 SGHRS, CDR2 YFSETQ. The CDR3 is made up of 15 amino acids. J was trimmed by 4 bases and V by 2 bases; bases with no gene match: 4. CDR3 coding DNA: TGCGCCAGCAGCTTAGGACAGGGGGCGATCTATGGCTACACCTTC. The encoded protein is CASSLGQGAIYGYTF.

The chain has TRBV6-1 and TRBJ1-2; D gene uncertain. Trimming cost V 1 base and J 4 bases, with 19 bases left between them. Germline lookup yields CDR1 MNHNS and CDR2 SASEGT. The CDR3 length is 17 residues. In DNA form, the CDR3 reads TGTGCCAGCAGTGAAGGCGGGTACGGAGTCGCTGGCTATGGCTACACCTTC. Its translation is CASSEGGYGVAGYGYTF.

The gene calls are TRBV10-1 and TRBJ2-7, with TRBD2 matching over 14 bases. Trimming took 4 bases from V and 5 from J; bases not matched to a gene: 10. Per the germline V gene, CDR1 is WNHNN and CDR2 is SYGVQD (reference sequence). The CDR3 is made up of 17 amino acids. The CDR3 is CASSAGIGLAGGNEQYF. The CDR3 DNA reads as TGCGCCAGCAGTGCCGGCATCGGACTAGCGGGAGGAAACGAGCAGTACTTC.

The V gene is TRBV5-6, the J gene TRBJ2-3; D not resolved. V lost 0 bases to trimming and J lost 4 bases, with 6 bases between them. This CDR3 is built from 13 residues. Germline-derived CDR1 and CDR2 are SGHDT and YYEEEE. The DNA of the CDR3 is TGTGCCAGCAGCTTGGCCAAAGCAGATACGCAGTATTTT. Its translation is CASSLAKADTQYF.

J is TRBJ2-7 and V is TRBV28; either TRBD1 or TRBD2 may fit D (6 bases each). Deletions cut 8 bases from V and 3 bases from J, with 8 bases between. The CDR3 length is 11 residues. The V gene's germline CDR1 is MDHEN and CDR2 SYDVKM. The CDR3 DNA is TGTGCCAGCGAGGGGGGCTACGAGCAGTACTTC. Amino acid sequence: CASEGGYEQYF.

This sequence joins TRBV9 and TRBJ2-2; D is uncertain. V was shortened by 1 base and J by 3 bases, with 10 bases between the two germline ends. The V gene's germline CDR1 is SGDLS and CDR2 YYNGEE. CDR3 length equals 15 residues. CDR3 sequence: CASSVSVSYTGELFF. The CDR3 DNA is TGTGCCAGCAGCGTAAGTGTGTCGTACACCGGGGAGCTGTTTTTT.

The rearrangement joins TRBV6-6 to TRBJ2-7, with a tentative D call TRBD1 (6 bases). CDR1 and CDR2 from the germline V gene are MNHNY and SVGAGI (reference sequence). V was shortened by 6 bases and J by 6 bases, with 12 bases between the two germline ends. This CDR3 has 12 amino acids. CDR3 nucleotides: TGTGCCAGCAGGGACAGCTTTGGCGAGCAGTACTTC. This translates into CASRDSFGEQYF.

The chain joins TRBV28 to TRBJ1-2; D not resolved. The V gene's germline CDR1 is MDHEN and CDR2 SYDVKM. CDR3 size: 14 residues. Trimming left V 2 bases short and J 0 bases short, with 7 bases between. In nucleotides, the CDR3 is TGTGCCAGCAGTTTACGGGTGACTAACTATGGCTACACCTTC. It encodes CASSLRVTNYGYTF.

The V gene is TRBV6-4, the J gene TRBJ1-1; D might be TRBD1 (5 bases). Trimming stripped 7 bases from V and 4 bases from J, with 19 bases between. The CDR3 consists of 15 residues. Germline values: CDR1 MRHNA, CDR2 SNTAGT. The CDR3 is CASKEQANAGTEAFF. CDR3 DNA: TGTGCCAGCAAGGAACAGGCCAACGCCGGCACTGAAGCTTTCTTT.

This rearrangement joins TRBV27 to TRBJ2-5; 8 bases are shared with TRBD1. With V trimmed by 6 bases and J by 5 bases, 8 bases remained unmatched. This CDR3 is 14 amino acids long. Germline loops: CDR1 MNHEY, CDR2 SMNVEV (reference sequence). Here the CDR3 reads CASSSDRGWETQYF. As DNA, the CDR3 is TGTGCCAGCAGCTCCGACAGGGGATGGGAGACCCAGTACTTC.